The T cell receptor beta chain described here comes from a study of shared clonotypes between healthy human individuals. Looked up from germline, CDR1 is MDHEN and CDR2 is SYDVKM. The length of the CDR3 is 15 residues. V dropped 5 bases and J dropped 3 bases, with 17 bases sitting between them. Measured with immunoSEQ multiplex PCR; TCRdb has only the in-frame clones, and not every one. The sample gives some 2,500,000 clones, 80% to 95% of which show up once; around 0.38% is in the top ten. Study conclusions and caveats: Rarefaction revealed incomplete sorted-subset sequencing despite large depth. Clonotypes not shared had lower generation probabilities than those common to all four donors.

Donors, healthy HIV-negative adults, lacked recent acute infections or vaccinations. Only Caucasian adults living in Nashville, Tennessee served as donors. As regards this clone: The antigen is undetermined.

The clonotype was recovered from a man younger than 35 in good health. Some clones in this sample may be carry-over from other donors' samples. The chain joins TRBV28 to TRBJ2-7; no clear D. Source material: naive CD4+ T cells from PBMCs. This sample's subset: CD45RA+ positively selected. The CDR3 region has the DNA TGTGCCAGCAGTATAGGAGTGGTTACGGACTACGAGCAGTACTTC. Translation: CASSIGVVTDYEQYF.